This T cell receptor (beta chain) was retrieved from a study of cytomegalovirus exposure and HLA in healthy donors. Concerning this clone itself: The target antigen is unknown.

Overall study findings and caveats: One variant, a missense change in DCLRE1C, was linked in a later analysis to TCR beta V- and J-gene trimming. In presence/absence analyses, roughly uniform sequencing depth across donors was assumed. As was reported, the HLA-A and HLA-B alleles of most subjects were accurately predicted from TCR beta sequences. Cytomegalovirus status, reportedly, was diagnosed with high specificity and sensitivity by the classifier.

In the PCR, 60 Vbeta and 13 Jbeta primers were used. Clones were sequenced by immunoSEQ multiplex PCR, and TCRdb holds only the in-frame ones, with some missing. This sample has approximately 130,000 clones; approximately 80% occur once, and the top ten carry approximately 5.5%. The germline gives CDR1 SGHAT, CDR2 FQNNGV. V shed 5 bases and J 2 bases; nucleotides not matched to a gene: 9. The CDR3 consists of 16 residues. The receptor was isolated from a man younger than 35 in good health and CMV-seropositive. Sequencing was performed on PBMCs. This chain connects TRBV11-2 to TRBJ2-3; 8 bases are shared with TRBD2. The CDR3 DNA is TGTGCCAGCAGCCCCCAGACTAGCGCTTACACAGATACGCAGTATTTT. Translating gives CASSPQTSAYTDTQYF.